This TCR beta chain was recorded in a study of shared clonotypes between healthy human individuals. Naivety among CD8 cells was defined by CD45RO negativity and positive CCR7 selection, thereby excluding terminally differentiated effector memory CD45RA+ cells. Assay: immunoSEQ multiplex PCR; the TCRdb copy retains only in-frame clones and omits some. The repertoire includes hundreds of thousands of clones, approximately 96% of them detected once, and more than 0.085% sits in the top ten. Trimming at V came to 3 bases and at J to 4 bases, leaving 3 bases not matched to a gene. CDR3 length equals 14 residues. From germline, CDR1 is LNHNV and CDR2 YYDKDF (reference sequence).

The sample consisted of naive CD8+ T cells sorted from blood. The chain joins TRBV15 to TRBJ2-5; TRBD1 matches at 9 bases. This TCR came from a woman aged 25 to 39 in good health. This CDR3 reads CATSSLGQGETQYF. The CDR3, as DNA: TGTGCCACCAGCAGCCTGGGACAGGGAGAGACCCAGTACTTC. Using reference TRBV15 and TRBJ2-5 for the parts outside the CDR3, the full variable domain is DAMVIQNPRYQVTQFGKPVTLSCSQTLNHNVMYWYQQKSSQAPKLLFHYYDKDFNNEADTPDNFQSRRPNTSFCFLDIRSPGLGDTAMYLCATSSLGQGETQYFGPGTRLLVL.